Shown below are 3 T cell receptor beta chains from a single sample sequenced in a study of blood T cell repertoires in COVID-19. Sequencing used immunoSEQ multiplex PCR; TCRdb keeps in-frame clones, though not all of them. The sample carries around 250,000 clones, around 82% recorded once. What was sequenced was peripheral blood. These receptors were taken from a middle-aged man with active or convalescent COVID-19.

The genes are TRBV5-1 and TRBJ2-5, with 7 bases identical to TRBD1. CDR1 SGHRS and CDR2 YFSETQ come from the germline V gene. The CDR3 has 15 amino acids. Trimming at V came to 5 bases and at J to 1 base, leaving 8 bases not matched to a gene. This chain's CDR3 is CASSKGGQTQETQYF. The CDR3 DNA follows: TGCGCCAGCAGTAAAGGGGGACAGACCCAAGAGACCCAGTACTTC.

This clone showed up just a few times. V usage is TRBV27 and J usage is TRBJ1-6; D is possibly TRBD1 (5 bases). Trimming stripped 5 bases from V and 1 base from J, with 12 bases between. The V gene's germline CDR1 is MNHEY and CDR2 SMNVEV (reference sequence). This CDR3 is 16 amino acids long. The CDR3 DNA reads as TGTGCCAGCAGTCTCGTCGGGGGATCCTATAATTCACCCCTCCACTTT. Encoded protein: CASSLVGGSYNSPLHF.

This sequence joins TRBV29-1 and TRBJ1-1, with D possibly matching TRBD1 (6 bases). CDR1 SQVTM and CDR2 ANQGSEA come from the germline V gene. The CDR3 consists of 13 residues. V dropped 5 bases and J dropped 0 bases, with 10 bases sitting between them. The CDR3 DNA follows: TGCAGCGTTTCAACAGGGTTGAACACTGAAGCTTTCTTT. It specifies CSVSTGLNTEAFF.